Below are 20 T cell receptor beta chains sequenced from a single sample in a study of cytomegalovirus exposure and HLA in healthy donors. The PCR employed 60 Vbeta primers together with 13 Jbeta primers. TCRdb's copy holds only in-frame clones and misses some; the assay was immunoSEQ multiplex PCR. This table holds around 90,000 clones, approximately 81% found once. Sample: PBMCs. Every receptor here comes from a male donor in good health and CMV-seropositive.

The chain is built from TRBV2 and TRBJ1-1, with 7 bases identical to TRBD1. CDR1 and CDR2 from the germline V gene are SNHLY and FYNNEI. The junction had 8 bases not matched to a gene; V was cut back by 7 bases and J by 0 bases. This CDR3 is built from 15 residues. The CDR3 DNA sequence: TGTGCCAGCACCCTCTACGACAGGGTGAACACTGAAGCTTTCTTT. Protein sequence: CASTLYDRVNTEAFF.

V gene TRBV27 combines with J gene TRBJ1-2, with D maybe TRBD1 (5 bases). Germline V gene lookup returns CDR1 MNHEY and CDR2 SMNVEV (reference sequence). The CDR3 spans 13 residues. Between the trimmed V and J ends, which lost 6 bases and 1 base, there was a span of 9 bases. The CDR3 here is CASSPRVNYGYTF. CDR3 sequence (DNA): TGTGCCAGCAGCCCCAGGGTTAACTATGGCTACACCTTC.

This clone was found a few times. This CDR3 is also generated by other DNA sequences in the sample. The CDR3 loop reads CASSQDGAGAYEQYF. CDR3 sequence (DNA): TGCGCCAGCAGCCAAGATGGTGCGGGAGCCTACGAGCAGTACTTC. This chain uses TRBV4-1 with TRBJ2-7, with 7 bases identical to TRBD2. The junction had 4 bases not matched to a gene; V was cut back by 0 bases and J by 2 bases. The CDR3 spans 15 residues. Germline lookup yields CDR1 MGHRA and CDR2 YSYEKL.

The chain has TRBV11-3 and TRBJ1-1; TRBD1 matches 8 bases. CDR1 and CDR2 (germline): SGHNT, YENEEA. The trim removed 5 bases at V and 0 bases at J, leaving 5 bases unmatched. The CDR3 totals 15 residues. As DNA, the CDR3 is TGTGCCAGCAGCCCCGGGACAGGTATGAACACTGAAGCTTTCTTT. This gives the protein CASSPGTGMNTEAFF.

This clone showed up just once. This chain uses TRBV19 with TRBJ2-4; a possible D gene is TRBD2 (5 bases). Between the trimmed V and J ends, which lost 4 bases and 9 bases, there was a span of 13 bases. The CDR3 has 13 residues. Germline V CDR1 and CDR2: LNHDA, SQIVND (reference sequence). This CDR3 is CASSTTPSGIQYF. The CDR3 DNA sequence: TGTGCCAGTAGTACGACCCCGAGCGGCATTCAGTACTTC. Looking up the rest from reference TRBV19 and TRBJ2-4 gives the full variable domain: DGGITQSPKYLFRKEGQNVTLSCEQNLNHDAMYWYRQDPGQGLRLIYYSQIVNDFQKGDIAEGYSVSREKKESFPLTVTSAQKNPTAFYLCASSTTPSGIQYFGAGTRLSVL.

This clone was seen a few times. This chain joins TRBV28 and TRBJ2-7; D not certain. CDR1 and CDR2 (germline): MDHEN, SYDVKM. The V end was cut by 10 bases, the J end by 5 bases, with 18 bases between. CDR3 length: 13 residues. CDR3 DNA sequence: TGTGCCACCATCGGGTTTTCACCCCACGAGCAGTACTTC. Its protein is CATIGFSPHEQYF.

This clone was counted between two and nine times. The genes are TRBV7-9 and TRBJ1-4; D perhaps matches TRBD1 (6 bases). The CDR3 is 14 amino acids. Germline V gene sequence: CDR1 SEHNR, CDR2 FQNEAQ (reference sequence). The V end was cut by 3 bases, the J end by 3 bases, with 8 bases between. CDR3: CASSLTGSNEKLFF. CDR3 coding DNA: TGTGCCAGCAGCTTGACAGGTTCTAATGAAAAACTGTTTTTT.

This chain links TRBV6-5 with TRBJ2-7; D might be TRBD1 (7 bases). The CDR3 spans 15 residues. Germline V gene sequence: CDR1 MNHEY, CDR2 SVGAGI. Trimming removed 7 bases at V and 0 bases at J, with 16 bases between. CDR3 sequence: CASTRGEGRSYEQYF. The CDR3 DNA reads as TGTGCCAGCACCAGGGGGGAAGGACGCTCCTACGAGCAGTACTTC.

This clone was recorded only once. The chain links TRBV30 to TRBJ1-3; 7 nucleotides line up with TRBD1. Germline assignment: CDR1 GTSNPN and CDR2 SVGIG (reference sequence). V was pared by 5 bases and J by 6 bases, with 13 bases of the junction left unmatched. The CDR3 contains 15 residues. CDR3 amino acids: CAWARGRQRENTIYF. The CDR3 nucleotides are TGTGCCTGGGCAAGGGGGCGACAAAGGGAAAACACCATATATTTT.

V usage is TRBV7-2 and J usage is TRBJ1-3, with no clear D. Trimming cost V 4 bases and J 0 bases, with 13 bases left between them. The germline gives CDR1 SGHTA, CDR2 FQGNSA. This CDR3 has 16 amino acids. The CDR3 is CASSSTTPNSGNTIYF. The CDR3 DNA reads TGTGCCAGCAGCTCTACGACACCGAACTCTGGAAACACCATATATTTT.

Notes on this clone: Germline is not matched at one junction end, which may reflect a read error. The chain employs TRBV14 and TRBJ2-5, with 9 bases lining up with TRBD2. Germline values: CDR1 SGHDN, CDR2 FVKESK. This CDR3 region has 13 residues. CDR3 in amino acids: CACSGGNEETQYF. The CDR3 DNA is TGTGCCTGCAGCGGGGGGAATGAAGAGACCCAGTACTTC.

The chain joins TRBV7-9 to TRBJ2-1; TRBD2 might be the D (6 bases). In germline, CDR1 is SEHNR, CDR2 FQNEAQ (reference sequence). The CDR3 runs 15 residues. V lost 7 bases and J lost 3, with 16 bases in between. This CDR3 reads CASKLGGIIYNEQFF. CDR3 in DNA: TGTGCCAGCAAACTCGGGGGAATTATCTACAATGAGCAGTTCTTC.

The CDR3 nucleotides are TGTGCCAGCAGCTTCCCCGGGGAGACCCAGTACTTC. Its protein product is CASSFPGETQYF. This sequence joins TRBV11-3 and TRBJ2-5; D remains unclear. V lost 3 bases, J lost 5 bases, and 7 bases lay in between. This CDR3 has 12 residues. Germline values: CDR1 SGHNT, CDR2 YENEEA.

The genes are TRBV6-6 and TRBJ1-1; D possibly corresponds to TRBD1 (5 bases). Germline CDR1 reads MNHNY; CDR2 reads SVGAGI (reference sequence). The ends were cut back, 7 bases at V and 0 bases at J, with 9 bases in the middle. CDR3 length: 13 residues. This chain's CDR3 is CASIKTVNTEAFF. The CDR3 coding sequence is TGTGCCAGCATTAAGACAGTGAACACTGAAGCTTTCTTT.

This clone showed up just a few times. CDR3 protein: CASSPTGGNTEAFF. The CDR3 nucleotides read TGTGCCAGCAGCCCGACAGGGGGGAACACTGAAGCTTTCTTT. The rearrangement links TRBV5-4 to TRBJ1-1; 9 nucleotides line up with TRBD1. Germline V gives CDR1 SGHNT, CDR2 YYREEE (reference sequence). The CDR3 totals 14 residues. Trimming removed 4 bases from V and 1 base from J; junction bases left unmatched: 2.

The chain links TRBV18 to TRBJ2-7; 7 positions agree with TRBD2. The CDR3 spans 13 residues. Looked up from germline, CDR1 is KGHSH and CDR2 is LQKENI. Trimming removed 4 bases from V and 7 bases from J; junction bases left unmatched: 7. CDR3 bases: TGTGCCAGCTCACGCTCCCGGGAGGAAGAGCAGTACTTC. Translation gives CASSRSREEEQYF. The full variable domain, completed using reference TRBV18 and TRBJ2-7, is NAGVMQNPRHLVRRRGQEARLRCSPMKGHSHVYWYRQLPEEGLKFMVYLQKENIIDESGMPKERFSAEFPKEGPSILRIQQVVRGDSAAYFCASSRSREEEQYFGPGTRLTVT.

The gene calls are TRBV14 and TRBJ1-1, with 8 positions matching TRBD1. V was pared by 1 base and J by 11 bases, with 9 bases of the junction left unmatched. The length of the CDR3 is 14 residues. Germline CDR1 SGHDN, CDR2 FVKESK. CDR3 protein: CASSQVGTGPLAFF. The CDR3 DNA follows: TGTGCCAGCAGCCAAGTCGGGACAGGACCCCTTGCTTTCTTT.

This clone was detected a few times. The gene calls are TRBV4-2 and TRBJ1-5, with TRBD1 as a possible D gene (6 bases). The V gene lost 1 base and the J gene lost 3 bases, with 22 bases spanning the gap. In germline, CDR1 is LGHNA, CDR2 YNFKEQ. CDR3 length: 19 residues. The DNA of the CDR3 is TGTGCCAGCAGCCAAGGAGGGGGGGGCAGGGGAGCCTACAATCAGCCCCAGCATTTT. Its translation is CASSQGGGGRGAYNQPQHF.

The rearrangement links TRBV7-2 to TRBJ2-7, with 10 bases fitting TRBD1. In germline, CDR1 is SGHTA, CDR2 FQGNSA. CDR3 length: 14 residues. The V gene end was trimmed by 5 bases and the J gene end by 3 bases; junction bases not matched to a gene: 4. CDR3: CASSLDRGLYEQYF. CDR3 DNA: TGTGCCAGCAGCCTAGACAGGGGGCTCTACGAGCAGTACTTC.

CDR3 coding DNA: TGCAGCGTAGAGACAGGGTCTAATCAGCCCCAGCATTTT. Its protein is CSVETGSNQPQHF. The chain carries TRBV29-1 and TRBJ1-5; TRBD1 matches 7 bases. The CDR3 consists of 13 residues. CDR1 is SQVTM and CDR2 is ANQGSEA in the germline V gene. With 6 bases clipped from V and 4 bases from J, the junction kept 6 bases outside the gene matches. Combining the CDR3 with reference TRBV29-1 and TRBJ1-5 gives the whole variable domain SAVISQKPSRDICQRGTSLTIQCQVDSQVTMMFWYRQQPGQSLTLIATANQGSEATYESGFVIDKFPISRPNLTFSTLTVSNMSPEDSSIYLCSVETGSNQPQHFGDGTRLSIL.